The 11 T cell receptor beta chains below were found in one sample sequenced in a study of shared clonotypes between healthy human individuals. Here immunoSEQ multiplex PCR was the method, and the copy in TCRdb shows in-frame clones only, minus some. This table has 640,000 or so clones, roughly 70% appearing once. Source material: memory CD4+ T cells sorted from blood. The subset here: CD45RA-negative fraction. The receptors come from a woman aged 25 to 39 in good health.

This clone has only a few counts. The chain is built from TRBV5-5 and TRBJ2-7; tentatively, D is TRBD2 (6 bases). The CDR3 has 15 amino acids. Germline CDR1 reads SGHKS; CDR2 reads YYEKEE (reference sequence). Trimming pared 2 bases from V and 0 bases from J, leaving 12 bases between. CDR3 in DNA: TGTGCCAGCAGCTTCTCGGCGGGAAGCTCCTACGAGCAGTACTTC. It encodes CASSFSAGSSYEQYF.

The chain is built from TRBV2 and TRBJ2-7; TRBD1 agrees at 9 bases. This CDR3 has 16 amino acids. V was clipped by 6 bases and J by 0 bases; unmatched bases: 9. CDR1 SNHLY and CDR2 FYNNEI come from the germline V gene. Written as DNA, the CDR3 is TGTGCCAGCAGCGCAGCCCCGACAGGGGGCTCCTACGAGCAGTACTTC. Protein sequence: CASSAAPTGGSYEQYF.

The CDR3 sequence: CASSRRTAGTEAFF. The CDR3 DNA follows: TGTGCCAGCAGCCGTCGGACAGCTGGCACTGAAGCTTTCTTT. The chain links TRBV6-5 to TRBJ1-1; possibly TRBD1 for D (6 bases). This CDR3 contains 14 residues. V dropped 6 bases and J dropped 4 bases, with 15 bases sitting between them. Germline V lookup: CDR1 MNHEY, CDR2 SVGAGI.

A single count supports this clone. A much larger clone differs from this one at a single base, so this may be a read error. This rearrangement joins TRBV7-2 to TRBJ2-3; D is undetermined. CDR3 length: 12 residues. V was pared by 5 bases and J by 5 bases, with 8 bases between. Germline assignment: CDR1 SGHTA and CDR2 FQGNSA. The CDR3, as DNA: TGTGCCAGCAGCGCCTACATAGATACGCAGTATTTT. Encoded protein: CASSAYIDTQYF.

This clone came up a few times. This chain links TRBV6-5 with TRBJ1-1, with D possibly being TRBD1 (5 bases). The germline V gene has CDR1 MNHEY and CDR2 SVGAGI. V lost 4 bases, J lost 3 bases, and 9 bases lay in between. The CDR3 is 13 amino acids. CDR3 coding DNA: TGTGCCAGCAGTTCGGGGACTCACACTGAAGCTTTCTTT. This gives the protein CASSSGTHTEAFF.

The chain employs TRBV6-5 and TRBJ2-1; the match to TRBD2 covers 8 bases. Trimming cost V 2 bases and J 0 bases; bases outside gene matches: 3. This CDR3 is built from 16 residues. Per the germline V gene, CDR1 is MNHEY and CDR2 is SVGAGI. The CDR3 DNA reads TGTGCCAGCAGTTACCGAACTAGCGGCTCCTACAATGAGCAGTTCTTC. Translating it yields CASSYRTSGSYNEQFF.

The chain employs TRBV27 and TRBJ2-7, with D hard to call. CDR1 and CDR2 (germline): MNHEY, SMNVEV (reference sequence). Trimming cost V 4 bases and J 2 bases, with 9 bases left between them. CDR3 length: 13 residues. The CDR3 nucleotides read TGTGCCAGCAGTTCCCACGTACCCTACGAGCAGTACTTC. Encoded protein: CASSSHVPYEQYF.

The chain recombines TRBV5-1 with TRBJ1-1, with a possible D match to TRBD1 (5 bases). CDR3 length: 14 amino acids. Germline V gene sequence: CDR1 SGHRS, CDR2 YFSETQ. Deletions cut 4 bases from V and 3 bases from J, with 13 bases between. The CDR3 reads CASSRGGFDTEAFF. The DNA of the CDR3 is TGCGCCAGCAGCAGGGGCGGCTTCGACACTGAAGCTTTCTTT.

The chain recombines TRBV6-5 with TRBJ1-2; maybe TRBD1 (6 bases). V was shortened by 3 bases and J by 3 bases, with 11 bases between the two germline ends. CDR1 is MNHEY and CDR2 is SVGAGI in the germline V gene. The CDR3 is 14 residues long. CDR3 protein: CASSYPGAYYGYTF. As DNA, the CDR3 is TGTGCCAGCAGTTATCCGGGGGCCTACTATGGCTACACCTTC.

There are a few counts of this clone. The V call is TRBV4-1, the J call TRBJ1-1; 8 bases agree with TRBD1. V was clipped by 0 bases and J by 5 bases; unmatched bases: 8. This CDR3 has 16 residues. The germline V gene encodes CDR1 MGHRA and CDR2 YSYEKL. The CDR3 spells CASSQDGTGGGTEAFF. The CDR3 bases are TGCGCCAGCAGCCAAGATGGGACAGGAGGAGGGACTGAAGCTTTCTTT.

The V call is TRBV19, the J call TRBJ2-1; perhaps TRBD2 as D (7 bases). CDR3 length equals 17 residues. V lost 5 bases, J lost 0 bases, and 17 bases lay in between. Germline assignment: CDR1 LNHDA and CDR2 SQIVND (reference sequence). CDR3 bases: TGTGCCAGTAGTGTCCTCGGCGGGGGCCGCTCCTACAATGAGCAGTTCTTC. This encodes CASSVLGGGRSYNEQFF.